These 20 T cell receptor beta chains came from one sample sequenced in a study of blood T cell repertoires in COVID-19. Only in-frame clones appear in the TCRdb table, and some are missing; sequencing was by immunoSEQ multiplex PCR. This table has fewer than 250,000 clones, roughly 80% appearing once. Sequencing used peripheral blood. The receptor source for this set is a woman aged 55-70 years with active or convalescent COVID-19.

CDR3 coding DNA: TGTGCCAGCAGTTTCTCCCCCGTTCGACCCCTCCACTTT. Translated: CASSFSPVRPLHF. The chain recombines TRBV12-3 or TRBV12-4 with TRBJ1-6, with D unresolved. V shed 3 bases and J shed 12 bases, with 12 bases lying between them. The CDR3 extends over 13 amino acids.

This clone was counted between two and nine times. V and J are TRBV19 and TRBJ1-5; no reliable D call. The CDR3 is 15 residues long. Germline-derived CDR1 and CDR2 are LNHDA and SQIVND (reference sequence). V was pared by 5 bases and J by 0 bases, with 11 bases between. The CDR3 region has the DNA TGTGCCAGTAGTGTGGCGGCAGCTAGCAATCAGCCCCAGCATTTT. Translating it yields CASSVAAASNQPQHF.

This chain connects TRBV15 to TRBJ2-1; the match to TRBD1 covers 12 bases. The germline gives CDR1 LNHNV, CDR2 YYDKDF (reference sequence). V lost 0 bases, J lost 7 bases, and 7 bases stayed unmatched. The CDR3 is 17 residues long. CDR3 nucleotides: TGTGCCACCAGCAGAGACCCTCGGGACAGGGGGCATAATGAGCAGTTCTTC. Translated, it gives CATSRDPRDRGHNEQFF. Drawing the rest from reference TRBV15 and TRBJ2-1, the complete variable domain is DAMVIQNPRYQVTQFGKPVTLSCSQTLNHNVMYWYQQKSSQAPKLLFHYYDKDFNNEADTPDNFQSRRPNTSFCFLDIRSPGLGDTAMYLCATSRDPRDRGHNEQFFGPGTRLTVL.

The chain uses TRBV5-6 and TRBJ2-3, with D possibly TRBD1 on 7 matching bases. Trimming took 0 bases from V and 5 from J, leaving 16 bases between them. This CDR3 has 16 amino acids. Germline CDR1 reads SGHDT; CDR2 reads YYEEEE. CDR3 sequence: CASSLDMEGAGDTQYF. The CDR3, as DNA: TGTGCCAGCAGCTTGGACATGGAGGGGGCTGGAGATACGCAGTATTTT.

The chain carries TRBV6-2 or TRBV6-3 and TRBJ1-2; no clear D. V shed 2 bases and J shed 4 bases, with 11 bases lying between them. The CDR3 sequence is 14 residues long. CDR1 MNHEY and CDR2 SVGEGT come from the germline V gene. For the CDR3, the DNA is TGTGCCAGCAGTTACGGTGGCACCCTCTATGGCTACACCTTC. Protein product: CASSYGGTLYGYTF.

The chain couples TRBV9 to TRBJ1-6; D is possibly TRBD1 (6 bases). The CDR3 contains 15 residues. Germline values: CDR1 SGDLS, CDR2 YYNGEE. The germline V and J ends were trimmed by 3 bases and 10 bases, with 17 bases remaining between them. The CDR3 region has the DNA TGTGCCAGCAGCGATATACAGGGAAGTGGATCACCCCTCCACTTT. Its translation: CASSDIQGSGSPLHF.

The chain is built from TRBV4-2 and TRBJ1-5; D might be TRBD1 (6 bases). CDR3 length: 15 residues. V was pared by 2 bases and J by 4 bases, with 12 bases between. Germline CDR1 is LGHNA and CDR2 is YNFKEQ. The CDR3 DNA is TGTGCCAGCAGCCAAAATCCAGGGGAAAATCAGCCCCAGCATTTT. It translates to CASSQNPGENQPQHF.

The J gene is TRBJ2-5, the V gene TRBV6-6; 11 positions match TRBD2. V lost 7 bases, J lost 5 bases, and 6 bases stayed unmatched. The CDR3 sequence is 14 residues long. The V gene's germline CDR1 is MNHNY and CDR2 SVGAGI (reference sequence). Here the CDR3 DNA reads TGTGCCAGCACCATAGCGGGAGGGGGCGAGACCCAGTACTTC. Amino acid sequence: CASTIAGGGETQYF.

The J gene is TRBJ1-4, the V gene TRBV30, with TRBD1 matching over 7 bases. The V and J ends lost 0 bases and 0 bases, in that order; junction bases with no gene match: 10. Germline CDR1 GTSNPN, CDR2 SVGIG (reference sequence). This CDR3 has 18 residues. Here the CDR3 DNA reads TGTGCCTGGAGTGTACGGACAGGCGGCCTTACAACTAATGAAAAACTGTTTTTT. It is translated as CAWSVRTGGLTTNEKLFF. Using reference TRBV30 and TRBJ1-4 for the parts outside the CDR3, the full variable domain is SQTIHQWPATLVQPVGSPLSLECTVEGTSNPNLYWYRQAAGRGLQLLFYSVGIGQISSEVPQNLSASRPQDRQFILSSKKLLLSDSGFYLCAWSVRTGGLTTNEKLFFGSGTQLSVL.

This clone showed up just once. The V gene is TRBV28, the J gene TRBJ1-4; 7 nucleotides line up with TRBD1. Looked up from germline, CDR1 is MDHEN and CDR2 is SYDVKM. J lost 4 bases, V lost 6 bases, and 8 bases had no gene match. CDR3 length: 15 amino acids. The CDR3 sequence: CASSPGTADNEKLFF. CDR3 nucleotides: TGTGCCAGCAGCCCCGGGACAGCAGATAATGAAAAACTGTTTTTT.

The genes are TRBV5-1 and TRBJ1-4; possible D gene TRBD1, 5 bases. Germline V gene data show CDR1 as SGHRS and CDR2 as YFSETQ. The CDR3 is 15 amino acids. V shed 0 bases and J shed 3 bases, with 9 bases lying between them. As DNA, the CDR3 is TGCGCCAGCAGCTTGGTGGAGGGGTCTAATGAAAAACTGTTTTTT. As protein: CASSLVEGSNEKLFF.

V gene TRBV29-1 combines with J gene TRBJ2-3; 11 bases fit TRBD2. Germline V gene lookup returns CDR1 SQVTM and CDR2 ANQGSEA. The J segment lost 1 base and the V segment lost 3 bases, leaving 9 bases of the junction unmatched. The CDR3 runs 17 residues. In DNA form, the CDR3 reads TGCAGCGTTGACCCACTCTCGACTAGCGGGGGCACAGATACGCAGTATTTT. Protein: CSVDPLSTSGGTDTQYF.

V gene TRBV28 combines with J gene TRBJ1-4; D gene ambiguous. The CDR3 totals 12 residues. The V and J ends lost 7 bases and 8 bases respectively, with 11 bases between them. Germline loops: CDR1 MDHEN, CDR2 SYDVKM. The CDR3, as DNA: TGTGCCAGCACCCTGGGAGGGGAAAAACTGTTTTTT. It specifies CASTLGGEKLFF.

V usage is TRBV6-5 and J usage is TRBJ2-1; D not certain. V was cut by 6 bases and J by 2 bases, with 14 bases left in between. Germline V CDR1 and CDR2: MNHEY, SVGAGI. The CDR3 length is 15 residues. The CDR3 bases are TGTGCCAGCAGCTCCCTAAGAGCTACCTACAATGAGCAGTTCTTC. Translation gives CASSSLRATYNEQFF.

The chain is built from TRBV28 and TRBJ1-6; unclear D gene. This CDR3 spans 13 amino acids. With 7 bases removed from V and 3 bases from J, the gap between germline ends came to 7 bases. Germline V gene sequence: CDR1 MDHEN, CDR2 SYDVKM. CDR3 in DNA: TGTGCCAGCAACGGTTACTATAATTCACCCCTCCACTTT. Encoded protein: CASNGYYNSPLHF.

The rearrangement links TRBV19 to TRBJ2-3; D unresolved. The CDR3 contains 14 residues. V was clipped by 4 bases and J by 4 bases, with 12 bases between them. The germline gives CDR1 LNHDA, CDR2 SQIVND (reference sequence). CDR3 protein: CASSTTLGSDTQYF. CDR3 sequence (DNA): TGTGCCAGTAGTACGACCCTCGGGTCAGATACGCAGTATTTT.

This chain connects TRBV2 to TRBJ2-5; 8 bases match TRBD2. In germline, CDR1 is SNHLY, CDR2 FYNNEI. The junction had 3 bases not matched to a gene; V was cut back by 0 bases and J by 3 bases. The CDR3 is made up of 15 amino acids. CDR3 nucleotide sequence: TGTGCCAGCAGTGAAGCAGTACTAGCGGAAGAGACCCAGTACTTC. Residues: CASSEAVLAEETQYF.

This chain uses TRBV5-5 with TRBJ2-5, with 9 bases fitting TRBD2. Germline values: CDR1 SGHKS, CDR2 YYEKEE (reference sequence). J gave up 0 bases and V 2 bases, and 2 bases lay outside the gene matches. CDR3 length equals 15 residues. CDR3 sequence reads: CASSLAGGHQETQYF. In DNA form, the CDR3 reads TGTGCCAGCAGCTTAGCGGGGGGCCACCAAGAGACCCAGTACTTC.

The J gene is TRBJ2-5, the V gene TRBV5-1, with 8 bases matching TRBD2. V lost 5 bases, J lost 5 bases, and 8 bases stayed unmatched. Germline V gives CDR1 SGHRS, CDR2 YFSETQ. This CDR3 spans 14 amino acids. CDR3 DNA: TGCGCCAGCAGTCCTAATACTAGCGGCGAGACCCAGTACTTC. This sequence encodes CASSPNTSGETQYF.

This CDR3 reads CASRRAQETQYF. The DNA for the CDR3 is TGTGCCAGCCGGCGGGCCCAAGAGACCCAGTACTTC. The chain uses TRBV2 and TRBJ2-5; possible D gene TRBD2, 5 bases. Trimming stripped 8 bases from V and 1 base from J, with 8 bases between. The germline CDR1 and CDR2 sequences are SNHLY and FYNNEI. CDR3 length: 12 residues.